This is a list of T cell receptor beta chains from one sample in a study of T-cell reconstitution after alpha-beta-depleted transplantation in children. TCRdb independently ran MiXCR on the PCR reads; one entry per CDR3 protein. The sample yields more than 150,000 distinct CDR3 sequences, 6% to 7% seen once. The material was PBMCs from the stem cell graft donor, obtained from the stem cell graft. Every receptor here comes from a human donor who donated a stem cell graft to a child with Wiskott-Aldrich syndrome. CDR3s include the opening cysteine and the closing phenylalanine or tryptophan. A D gene is named only where the DNA matches it firmly. Only some rows state a clone size, as once, few, many or a class for expanded clones.

j_gene: TRBJ2-4; d_gene: NA; v_gene: TRBV20-1; abundance: many; CDR3nt: TGCAGTGCTAGAGAGGAGTACATAGCCAAAAACATTCAGTACTTC; CDR3aa: CSAREEYIAKNIQYF
j_gene: TRBJ2-1; d_gene: TRBD1; v_gene: TRBV5-1; abundance: many; CDR3nt: TGCGCCAGCAGCATCCCCGGGACAGGGCTGGGCAATGAGCAGTTCTTC; CDR3aa: CASSIPGTGLGNEQFF
j_gene: TRBJ2-6; d_gene: TRBD1; v_gene: TRBV6-5; abundance: many; CDR3nt: TGTGCCAGCGTTTCTGGACAGGCACCCTTAGGGGCCAACGTCCTGACTTTC; CDR3aa: CASVSGQAPLGANVLTF
j_gene: TRBJ2-3; d_gene: NA; v_gene: TRBV6-5; abundance: many; CDR3nt: TGTGCCAGCATCCGAGGACAGATGCAGTATTTT; CDR3aa: CASIRGQMQYF
j_gene: TRBJ2-3; d_gene: NA; v_gene: TRBV5-1; abundance: many; CDR3nt: TGCGCCAGCAGCACCCAGGGTAAAAGCACAGATACGCAGTATTTT; CDR3aa: CASSTQGKSTDTQYF
j_gene: TRBJ2-4; d_gene: NA; v_gene: TRBV20-1; abundance: many; CDR3nt: TGCAGTGCGGACTACGGGGGACCTGGAAACATTCAGTACTTC; CDR3aa: CSADYGGPGNIQYF
j_gene: TRBJ1-5; d_gene: TRBD1; v_gene: TRBV29-1; abundance: many; CDR3nt: TGCAGCGTTGGGGGGACAGGGGACCAGCCCCAGCATTTT; CDR3aa: CSVGGTGDQPQHF
j_gene: TRBJ2-7; d_gene: TRBD2; v_gene: TRBV7-9; abundance: few; CDR3nt: TGTGCCAGCAGCTCCCCCACTAGCGGGGGGTACGAGCAGTACTTC; CDR3aa: CASSSPTSGGYEQYF
j_gene: TRBJ2-1; d_gene: NA; v_gene: TRBV7-8; abundance: many; CDR3nt: TGTGCCAGCAGCCCTGAGGCCCTTGGCGCAGTGGATGAGCAGTTCTTC; CDR3aa: CASSPEALGAVDEQFF
j_gene: TRBJ1-1; d_gene: TRBD1; v_gene: TRBV6-5; abundance: NA; CDR3nt: TGTGCCAGCAGTTACGGGACAGGTCTGTTGAACACTGAAGCTTTCTTT; CDR3aa: CASSYGTGLLNTEAFF
j_gene: TRBJ1-2; d_gene: NA; v_gene: TRBV6-2/TRBV6-3; abundance: many; CDR3nt: TGTGCCAGCAGGAGACCGACGAACTATGGCTACACCTTC; CDR3aa: CASRRPTNYGYTF
j_gene: TRBJ1-1; d_gene: NA; v_gene: TRBV10-3; abundance: many; CDR3nt: TGTGCCATCAGTCAGGACATGAACACTGAAGCTTTCTTT; CDR3aa: CAISQDMNTEAFF
j_gene: TRBJ2-3; d_gene: NA; v_gene: TRBV5-1; abundance: few; CDR3nt: TGCGCCAGCAGCTTGATGGACCCTGGGGCAGATACGCAGTATTTT; CDR3aa: CASSLMDPGADTQYF
j_gene: TRBJ2-5; d_gene: NA; v_gene: TRBV19; abundance: once; CDR3nt: TGTGCCAGTGGGCAACAGGATCCCGAAGAGACCCAGTACTTC; CDR3aa: CASGQQDPEETQYF
j_gene: TRBJ2-2; d_gene: NA; v_gene: TRBV12-3/TRBV12-4; abundance: many; CDR3nt: TGTGCCACCGAGGACGGGAGAAAGACCGGGGAGCTGTTTTTT; CDR3aa: CATEDGRKTGELFF
j_gene: TRBJ2-1; d_gene: NA; v_gene: TRBV27; abundance: NA; CDR3nt: TGTGCCAGCAGTTCCAAACCGGGACTGGAAGACAATGAGCAGTTCTTC; CDR3aa: CASSSKPGLEDNEQFF
j_gene: TRBJ2-1; d_gene: TRBD2; v_gene: TRBV3-1; abundance: NA; CDR3nt: TGTGCCTCCTGCCAAGGTGGGACTACCTACAATGAGCAGTTCTTC; CDR3aa: CASCQGGTTYNEQFF
j_gene: TRBJ2-5; d_gene: TRBD2; v_gene: TRBV20-1; abundance: many; CDR3nt: TGCAGTGCTCCCAGCTGGGGGGTAGCGGGCGACCAAGAGACCCAGTACTTC; CDR3aa: CSAPSWGVAGDQETQYF
j_gene: TRBJ1-2; d_gene: NA; v_gene: TRBV5-5; abundance: NA; CDR3nt: TGTGCCAGCAGCGGGGACTTAAAATTTGGCTACACCTTC; CDR3aa: CASSGDLKFGYTF
j_gene: TRBJ2-1; d_gene: NA; v_gene: TRBV9; abundance: many; CDR3nt: TGTGCCAGCAGCGTAGAAGGGGCTCGGTACAATGAGCAGTTCTTC; CDR3aa: CASSVEGARYNEQFF
j_gene: TRBJ2-2; d_gene: NA; v_gene: TRBV2; abundance: many; CDR3nt: TGTGCCAGCAGTGGAGGGGAGAACACCGGGGAGCTGTTTTTT; CDR3aa: CASSGGENTGELFF
j_gene: TRBJ2-3; d_gene: TRBD1; v_gene: TRBV10-2; abundance: many; CDR3nt: TGCGCCAGCAGGCCCCGGGACAGGGGGCTCCGTACGCAGTATTTT; CDR3aa: CASRPRDRGLRTQYF
j_gene: TRBJ1-5; d_gene: NA; v_gene: TRBV2; abundance: many; CDR3nt: TGTGCCAGCAGTGAAAGTCTCGGGGGTTTGAGCAATCAGCCCCAGCATTTT; CDR3aa: CASSESLGGLSNQPQHF
j_gene: TRBJ2-5; d_gene: NA; v_gene: TRBV4-3; abundance: many; CDR3nt: TGCGCCAGCAGCCAAGACGCCAGAGAAGAGACCCAGTACTTC; CDR3aa: CASSQDAREETQYF
j_gene: TRBJ2-7; d_gene: NA; v_gene: TRBV6-1; abundance: many; CDR3nt: TGTGCCAGCAGTGAATTAGCAGGGGACAACTACGAGCAGTACTTC; CDR3aa: CASSELAGDNYEQYF
j_gene: TRBJ2-7; d_gene: TRBD2; v_gene: TRBV7-2; abundance: many; CDR3nt: TGTGCCAGCAGCTTAGATTCTAGCGGGAGCGCCTACGAGCAGTACTTC; CDR3aa: CASSLDSSGSAYEQYF
j_gene: TRBJ2-1; d_gene: TRBD2; v_gene: TRBV2; abundance: many; CDR3nt: TGTGCCAGCAGTTTTTCTGGACTAGCGGGTATCTACAATGAGCAGTTCTTC; CDR3aa: CASSFSGLAGIYNEQFF
j_gene: TRBJ2-2; d_gene: TRBD2; v_gene: TRBV5-6; abundance: NA; CDR3nt: TGTGCCAGCAGCTTGCTAGCGGGGGCCTCGAACACCGGGGAGCTGTTTTTT; CDR3aa: CASSLLAGASNTGELFF
j_gene: TRBJ2-6; d_gene: NA; v_gene: TRBV7-9; abundance: many; CDR3nt: TGTGCCAGCAAGGAGGGGGGGGCCAACGTCCTGACTTTC; CDR3aa: CASKEGGANVLTF
j_gene: TRBJ2-1; d_gene: TRBD1; v_gene: TRBV12-3/TRBV12-4; abundance: many; CDR3nt: TGTGCCAGCAGTTTTGATGCAGGGGGCTACAATGAGCAGTTCTTC; CDR3aa: CASSFDAGGYNEQFF
j_gene: TRBJ2-3; d_gene: NA; v_gene: TRBV7-2; abundance: many; CDR3nt: TGTGCCAGCAGATACGATAGCACAGATACGCAGTATTTT; CDR3aa: CASRYDSTDTQYF
j_gene: TRBJ1-3; d_gene: NA; v_gene: TRBV9; abundance: many; CDR3nt: TGTGCCAGCAGCGTAGAACCAGTCGCTGGAAACACCATATATTTT; CDR3aa: CASSVEPVAGNTIYF
j_gene: TRBJ1-5; d_gene: TRBD1; v_gene: TRBV7-9; abundance: many; CDR3nt: TGTGCCAGCAGCTTAGCAACAGGGGCGGGTCAGCCCCAGCATTTT; CDR3aa: CASSLATGAGQPQHF
j_gene: TRBJ2-4; d_gene: NA; v_gene: TRBV29-1; abundance: many; CDR3nt: TGCAGCGTTGTAGGAAGGCAAGCCAAAAACATTCAGTACTTC; CDR3aa: CSVVGRQAKNIQYF
j_gene: TRBJ1-5; d_gene: TRBD1; v_gene: TRBV6-2/TRBV6-3; abundance: many; CDR3nt: TGTGCCAGCAGTTATTGGGACAGACGGCAGCCCCAGCATTTT; CDR3aa: CASSYWDRRQPQHF
j_gene: TRBJ2-7; d_gene: NA; v_gene: TRBV4-2; abundance: many; CDR3nt: TGTGCCAGCAGCCAAGGGGGGAACTTCTACGAGCAGTACTTC; CDR3aa: CASSQGGNFYEQYF
j_gene: TRBJ2-7; d_gene: NA; v_gene: TRBV24-1; abundance: many; CDR3nt: TGTGCCACCAGTGATCGGGAGACCCCCTACGAGCAGTACTTC; CDR3aa: CATSDRETPYEQYF
j_gene: TRBJ2-3; d_gene: NA; v_gene: TRBV10-3; abundance: many; CDR3nt: TGTGCCATCAGTCCTATAGCGACTAGCACAGATACGCAGTATTTT; CDR3aa: CAISPIATSTDTQYF
j_gene: TRBJ2-7; d_gene: NA; v_gene: TRBV18; abundance: many; CDR3nt: TGTGCCAGCTCACCATCCATTACCGACTACGAGCAGTACTTC; CDR3aa: CASSPSITDYEQYF
j_gene: TRBJ1-1; d_gene: NA; v_gene: TRBV7-8; abundance: many; CDR3nt: TGTGCCAGCAGCTTAGCCGGAGGGAGTGAAGCTTTCTTT; CDR3aa: CASSLAGGSEAFF
j_gene: TRBJ1-5; d_gene: NA; v_gene: TRBV20-1; abundance: many; CDR3nt: TGCAGTGCTAGTCGGGCAGGGATTCAGCCCCAGCATTTT; CDR3aa: CSASRAGIQPQHF
j_gene: TRBJ2-1; d_gene: TRBD1; v_gene: TRBV12-3/TRBV12-4; abundance: many; CDR3nt: TGTGCCAGCGGGAGACAGGGGATGACCTACAATGAGCAGTTCTTC; CDR3aa: CASGRQGMTYNEQFF